A selection of T cell receptor beta chains follows, all from one sample in a study of OX40 agonist ivuxolimab in advanced cancers. TCRdb keeps only in-frame clones here, not all; method: immunoSEQ multiplex PCR. The sample includes around 44,000 clones, 86% of them seen just once. The specimen comprised CD4+ or CD8+ T cells sorted from blood, sampled in a trial of the OX40 agonist ivuxolimab. All receptors derive from an adult with an advanced solid tumor such as melanoma, head and neck, liver or kidney cancer. The CDR3 runs from the conserved cysteine through the conserved F or W. The D gene is left open where the match is weak. Clone size is given for some rows only: seen once, a few or many times, or a class if the clone is expanded.

size,length,D,V,J,CDR3,DNA
NA,17,TRBD2,TRBV27,TRBJ2-3,CASSFRLTSGGTDTQYF,TGTGCCAGCAGTTTCCGTCTGACTAGCGGTGGCACAGATACGCAGTATTTT
NA,11,NA,TRBV7-8,TRBJ1-4,CASSLDEKLFF,TGTGCCAGCAGCTTAGATGAAAAACTGTTTTTT
NA,13,NA,TRBV5-1,TRBJ1-1,CASKPTVNTEAFF,TGCGCCAGCAAACCAACAGTGAACACTGAAGCTTTCTTT
NA,11,NA,TRBV11-2,TRBJ2-1,CASSSHNEQFF,TGTGCCAGCAGCTCCCACAATGAGCAGTTCTTC
NA,15,NA,TRBV6-1,TRBJ2-5,CASSEMSDGAETQYF,TGTGCCAGCAGTGAAATGAGCGATGGGGCGGAGACCCAGTACTTC
once,15,NA,TRBV19,TRBJ2-1,CASSNNVRTTNEQFF,TGTGCCAGTAGTAATAACGTTAGGACTACAAATGAGCAGTTCTTC
NA,16,NA,TRBV4-2,TRBJ2-7,CASSQGVIGSVYEQYF,TGTGCCAGCAGCCAAGGGGTTATAGGTAGTGTATACGAGCAGTACTTC
NA,15,TRBD1,TRBV5-1,TRBJ1-6,CASSLNDGGQGALHF,TGCGCCAGCAGCTTGAATGACGGAGGGCAGGGGGCCCTCCACTTT
once,18,TRBD2,TRBV4-1,TRBJ2-2,CASSLRSTSGTNTGELFF,TGCGCCAGCAGCCTCCGGTCGACTAGCGGAACGAACACCGGGGAGCTGTTTTTT
NA,15,NA,TRBV6-5,TRBJ1-2,CASSYSTRREDGYTF,TGTGCCAGCAGTTACTCGACCCGTAGGGAGGATGGCTACACCTTC
once,17,NA,TRBV19,TRBJ2-1,CASSRFGAATNYNEQFF,TGTGCCAGTAGTCGCTTTGGGGCGGCAACAAACTACAATGAGCAGTTCTTC
few,14,NA,TRBV27,TRBJ2-1,CASQGGGSYNEQFF,TGTGCCAGCCAGGGGGGCGGCTCCTACAATGAGCAGTTCTTC
NA,14,TRBD1,TRBV27,TRBJ1-2,CASRGTGVNYGYTF,TGTGCCAGCAGGGGGACAGGCGTAAACTATGGCTACACCTTC
NA,17,TRBD1,TRBV5-1,TRBJ1-5,CASSLAPGTGINQPQHF,TGCGCCAGCAGCTTGGCCCCTGGGACAGGTATTAATCAGCCCCAGCATTTT
NA,13,NA,TRBV5-5,TRBJ1-2,CASSISEGHGYTF,TGTGCCAGCAGCATTTCGGAGGGGCATGGCTACACCTTC
NA,19,TRBD2,TRBV6-1,TRBJ2-5,CASSEKVVAGDTRQETQYF,TGTGCCAGCAGTGAAAAGGTTGTAGCGGGAGATACCCGGCAAGAGACCCAGTACTTC
NA,17,TRBD1,TRBV5-4,TRBJ1-6,CASRQDRGSVNNSPLHF,TGTGCCAGCAGACAGGACAGGGGCTCGGTGAATAATTCACCCCTCCACTTT
NA,16,TRBD1,TRBV15,TRBJ2-7,CATSRLGGQGFVKQYF,TGTGCCACCAGCCGCCTCGGGGGACAGGGTTTTGTTAAGCAGTACTTC
NA,13,NA,TRBV5-6,TRBJ2-7,CASSLDFSYEQYF,TGTGCCAGCAGCTTGGACTTTTCCTACGAGCAGTACTTC
NA,17,TRBD1,TRBV5-4,TRBJ2-3,CASSFSTGTGAVNMEYF,TGTGCCAGCAGCTTCTCAACCGGGACAGGGGCCGTCAATATGGAGTATTTT
NA,13,NA,TRBV5-4,TRBJ2-7,CASSSPGVYEQYF,TGTGCCAGCAGCTCCCCGGGAGTCTACGAGCAGTACTTC
once,13,NA,TRBV15,TRBJ1-2,CATSQKAGYGYTF,TGTGCCACCAGCCAGAAGGCGGGTTATGGCTACACCTTC
NA,15,TRBD1,TRBV7-2,TRBJ2-7,CASSWDRGETYEQYF,TGTGCCAGCAGCTGGGACAGGGGGGAAACCTACGAGCAGTACTTC
few,15,NA,TRBV29-1,TRBJ1-1,CSVEGLTPRRGEAFF,TGCAGCGTTGAAGGGTTGACTCCTAGGCGGGGTGAAGCTTTCTTT
NA,13,NA,TRBV6-1,TRBJ2-5,CASRGEVEETQYF,TGTGCCAGCAGAGGAGAGGTTGAAGAGACCCAGTACTTC
NA,13,TRBD1,TRBV6-5,TRBJ2-7,CASSYGQGHEQYF,TGTGCCAGCAGTTATGGACAGGGACACGAGCAGTACTTC
NA,11,NA,TRBV5-6,TRBJ2-5,CASSLRETQYF,TGTGCCAGCAGCTTGAGGGAGACCCAGTACTTC
once,14,TRBD2,TRBV30,TRBJ2-1,CAWNKVAGLDEQFF,TGTGCCTGGAATAAGGTAGCGGGTTTGGATGAGCAGTTCTTC
NA,15,TRBD1,TRBV7-9,TRBJ2-2,CASSLAGQITGELFF,TGTGCCAGCAGCTTAGCGGGACAGATCACCGGGGAGCTGTTTTTT
once,11,NA,TRBV20-1,TRBJ1-1,CKGGVDTEAFF,TGCAAGGGGGGTGTCGACACTGAAGCTTTCTTT
NA,13,NA,TRBV9,TRBJ2-1,CASSPAAVDEQFF,TGTGCCAGCAGCCCCGCCGCGGTCGATGAGCAGTTCTTC
NA,17,NA,TRBV5-1,TRBJ1-1,CASSPWGDTQRGTEAFF,TGCGCCAGCAGCCCATGGGGGGACACCCAGAGGGGCACTGAAGCTTTCTTT
NA,14,NA,TRBV6-4,TRBJ1-2,CASSIRLGVGGYTF,TGTGCCAGCTCCATACGCCTGGGAGTGGGTGGCTACACCTTC
NA,18,TRBD2,TRBV10-3,TRBJ2-1,CAISESWWSGGKDNEQFF,TGTGCCATCAGTGAGTCATGGTGGTCGGGGGGTAAGGACAATGAGCAGTTCTTC
NA,15,TRBD1,TRBV28,TRBJ2-5,CASSTNRGNLETQYF,TGTGCCAGCAGCACAAACAGGGGGAATTTGGAGACCCAGTACTTC
NA,14,NA,TRBV7-6,TRBJ1-3,CASSLAGDGNTIYF,TGTGCCAGCAGCTTGGCGGGGGACGGAAACACCATATATTTT
NA,14,NA,TRBV28,TRBJ1-2,CASTSFGVNYGYTF,TGTGCCAGCACCTCTTTCGGGGTAAACTATGGCTACACCTTC
NA,16,NA,TRBV6-5,TRBJ2-7,CASSYSMGVGSYEQYF,TGTGCCAGCAGTTACTCGATGGGGGTAGGGTCCTACGAGCAGTACTTC
NA,16,NA,TRBV7-9,TRBJ2-7,CASSTLGQGISYEQYF,TGTGCCAGCAGCACCCTGGGGCAGGGTATATCCTACGAGCAGTACTTC
NA,14,NA,TRBV28,TRBJ2-5,CASSWTPTQETQYF,TGTGCCAGCAGCTGGACACCTACTCAAGAGACCCAGTACTTC
NA,15,NA,TRBV28,TRBJ2-1,CASSGAVSSYNEQFF,TGTGCCAGCAGCGGGGCAGTGAGCTCCTACAATGAGCAGTTCTTC
NA,12,NA,TRBV6-6,TRBJ2-5,CAGGPLPETQYF,TGTGCCGGAGGACCCCTCCCAGAGACCCAGTACTTC
once,14,NA,TRBV6-5,TRBJ1-5,CASSSGQTNQPQHF,TGTGCCAGCAGTTCCGGACAGACCAATCAGCCCCAGCATTTT
NA,15,TRBD1,TRBV28,TRBJ2-6,CASSSGTGLANVLTF,TGTGCCAGCAGCTCCGGGACAGGGTTAGCCAACGTCCTGACTTTC
NA,16,NA,TRBV30,TRBJ2-2,CAWSVPGAANTGELFF,TGTGCCTGGAGCGTCCCAGGGGCGGCGAACACCGGGGAGCTGTTTTTT
NA,13,NA,TRBV7-2,TRBJ2-5,CASSPATGGTQYF,TGTGCCAGCAGCCCCGCAACTGGGGGGACCCAGTACTTC
NA,17,TRBD1,TRBV27,TRBJ1-5,CASSPQGGPWDNQPQHF,TGTGCCAGCAGTCCCCAGGGGGGGCCCTGGGACAATCAGCCCCAGCATTTT
NA,15,NA,TRBV9,TRBJ2-6,CASSVGGAGANVLTF,TGTGCCAGCAGCGTTGGGGGTGCTGGGGCCAACGTCCTGACTTTC
NA,13,NA,TRBV9,TRBJ2-3,CASSVGDGDTQYF,TGTGCCAGCAGCGTAGGGGACGGAGATACGCAGTATTTT
NA,13,NA,TRBV18,TRBJ1-5,CASTGPGGGPQHF,TGTGCCAGCACGGGACCCGGCGGCGGGCCCCAGCATTTT
once,17,TRBD1,TRBV4-2,TRBJ1-1,CASSPIGTGGRDTEAFF,TGTGCCAGCAGTCCAATCGGGACAGGGGGCCGGGACACTGAAGCTTTCTTT
once,16,TRBD1,TRBV10-3,TRBJ2-3,CAIRDSQGAITDTQYF,TGTGCCATCAGGGACTCACAGGGGGCTATCACAGATACGCAGTATTTT